Here is one T cell receptor (beta chain) with its context. Its cognate antigen is unknown. The CDR3 length is 15 residues. Germline V gene sequence: CDR1 SGHRS, CDR2 YFSETQ. V lost 0 bases and J lost 1; bases outside the gene matches: 2. As it was prepared, the TCRbeta library received unique molecular identifiers. From the PCR reads, TCRdb called clonotypes with MiXCR, one entry per CDR3 protein. Here the sample spans around 580,000 distinct CDR3 sequences, about a quarter being singletons. These data come from a study of T-cell reconstitution after alpha-beta-depleted transplantation in children. Notes on the study in general: Reportedly, only several hundred clones from non-depleted graft cells drove alpha-beta T-cell counts at about two months. When one year had passed after transplant, most T-cell counts and diversity came from newly produced T cells.

The TCR was taken from a boy in the first two years of life with Wiskott-Aldrich syndrome, due to receive a stem cell transplant. The specimen was PBMCs, collected before TCRalphabeta/CD19-depleted stem cell transplant. The rearrangement uses TRBV5-1 and TRBJ2-3; 7 positions match TRBD2. As DNA, the CDR3 is TGCGCCAGCAGCTTGGAGCGGGACCGCACAGATACGCAGTATTTT. Its translation is CASSLERDRTDTQYF.